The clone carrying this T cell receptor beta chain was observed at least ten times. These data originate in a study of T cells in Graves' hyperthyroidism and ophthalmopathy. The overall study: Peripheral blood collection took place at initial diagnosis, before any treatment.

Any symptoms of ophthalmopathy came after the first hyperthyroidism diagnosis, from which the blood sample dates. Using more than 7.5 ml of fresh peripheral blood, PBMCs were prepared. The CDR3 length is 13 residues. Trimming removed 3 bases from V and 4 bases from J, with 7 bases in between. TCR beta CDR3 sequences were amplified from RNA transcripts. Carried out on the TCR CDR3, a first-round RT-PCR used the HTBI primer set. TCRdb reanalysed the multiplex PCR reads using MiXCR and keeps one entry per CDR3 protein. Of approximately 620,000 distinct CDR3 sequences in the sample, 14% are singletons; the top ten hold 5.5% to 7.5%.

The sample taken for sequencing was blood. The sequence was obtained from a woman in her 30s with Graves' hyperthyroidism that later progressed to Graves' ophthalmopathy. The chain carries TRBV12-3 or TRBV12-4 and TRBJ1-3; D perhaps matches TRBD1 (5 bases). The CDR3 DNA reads TGTGCCAGCAGTTTGGGGGAGGGAAACACCATATATTTT. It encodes CASSLGEGNTIYF.